Listed below are T cell receptor beta chains from one sample, sequenced in a study of T cells expressing NK-cell markers. TCRdb reprocessed the 5' RACE reads and reports one entry per CDR3 protein, with no DNA. This table lists about 2,200 distinct CDR3 sequences. Specimen: blood T cells: a sorted CD56 or NKG2C T cell subset, CD4+ or CD8+ T cells, or bulk PBMC T cells (not recorded which). These receptors were collected from a woman younger than 30 in good health. The CDR3 runs from the conserved cysteine through the conserved F or W. The size of a clone is reported for some rows only, either as once, few or many, or as a class for expanded clones.

cdr3_aa,j_call,clone_size,v_call,cdr3_length
CASSLRGEKAYEQYF,TRBJ2-7,NA,TRBV7-2,15
CASSGGQISYEQYF,TRBJ2-7,NA,TRBV5-4,14
CASLGPYTEAFF,TRBJ1-1,NA,TRBV12-3/TRBV12-4,12
CASSRSGGSTDTQYF,TRBJ2-3,NA,TRBV3-1,15
CASSYAGGGYNEQFF,TRBJ2-1,medium-sized,TRBV6-2/TRBV6-3,15
CASSYEREPHEQYF,TRBJ2-7,NA,TRBV6-5,14
CSASTDNSGNTIYF,TRBJ1-3,NA,TRBV20-1,14
CASRGIYYGYTF,TRBJ1-2,NA,TRBV25-1,12
CASSDSGDSGEQYF,TRBJ2-7,NA,TRBV6-4,14
CASSMARGGFDSPLHF,TRBJ1-6,NA,TRBV19,16
CASSLRGVDYEQYF,TRBJ2-7,NA,TRBV5-6,14
CASSPDRGTPLHF,TRBJ1-6,NA,TRBV14,13
CASSETSGGNTGELFF,TRBJ2-2,NA,TRBV6-4,16
CASSDGVSPSTDTQYF,TRBJ2-3,NA,TRBV6-4,16
CASSLGGLSNQPQHF,TRBJ1-5,NA,TRBV27,15
CASSITGGTEAFF,TRBJ1-1,NA,TRBV19,13
CASTNRWSTGELFF,TRBJ2-2,NA,TRBV5-1,14
CSAENSAGASYEQYF,TRBJ2-7,NA,TRBV20-1,15
CASSSGSSGGYTDTQYF,TRBJ2-3,NA,TRBV6-9,17
CASSPGHSSYEQYF,TRBJ2-7,NA,TRBV4-1,14
CASRPGTNSGNTIYF,TRBJ1-3,medium-sized,TRBV6-1,15
CASRPSGRDTGELFF,TRBJ2-2,medium-sized,TRBV25-1,15
CASSFDSGLEIYNEQFF,TRBJ2-1,medium-sized,TRBV7-8,17
CASSHSPDRGYGYTF,TRBJ1-2,NA,TRBV6-2/TRBV6-3,15
CAWSVGGYQPQHF,TRBJ1-5,NA,TRBV30,13
CASSLARVNNSPLHF,TRBJ1-6,NA,TRBV12-3/TRBV12-4,15
CSVGGVRNEQFF,TRBJ2-1,NA,TRBV20-1,12
CASSYWADTQYF,TRBJ2-3,NA,TRBV6-2/TRBV6-3,12
CATSETSGSSGELFF,TRBJ2-2,NA,TRBV6-4,15
CASSIGPGASDTEAFF,TRBJ1-1,NA,TRBV7-9,16
CSATDATGKGNQPQHF,TRBJ1-5,medium-sized,TRBV20-1,16